A single sample is the source of the 12 T cell receptor beta chains below, sequenced in a study of T cell responses to AZD1222 COVID-19 vaccine. The assay was immunoSEQ multiplex PCR, and TCRdb's table has in-frame clones only and misses some. The sample contains 120,000 to 150,000 clones, approximately 90% of which appear only once. The source was peripheral blood, collected on day 0 of AZD1222 vaccination. The receptors were sampled from an adult in good health.

V usage is TRBV6-5 and J usage is TRBJ1-6; D unclear. The germline CDR1 and CDR2 sequences are MNHEY and SVGAGI. The ends were cut back, 6 bases at V and 13 bases at J, with 22 bases in the middle. The length of the CDR3 is 15 residues. The CDR3 spells CASSQPQHPPGPLHF. The DNA of the CDR3 is TGTGCCAGCAGCCAACCCCAGCACCCTCCTGGTCCCCTCCACTTT.

The genes are TRBV7-2 and TRBJ1-2; TRBD1 matches 7 bases. The CDR3 covers 14 residues. V lost 1 base and J lost 4; bases outside the gene matches: 3. Germline loops: CDR1 SGHTA, CDR2 FQGNSA. For the CDR3, the DNA is TGTGCCAGCAGCTTAGGGGGGGACAGCTATGGCTACACCTTC. Protein sequence: CASSLGGDSYGYTF. Based on the CDR3 plus reference TRBV7-2 and TRBJ1-2, the full variable domain is GAGVSQSPSNKVTEKGKDVELRCDPISGHTALYWYRQSLGQGLEFLIYFQGNSAPDKSGLPSDRFSAERTGGSVSTLTIQRTQQEDSAVYLCASSLGGDSYGYTFGSGTRLTVV.

CDR3 sequence: CASSLSASGSHEQYF. DNA of the CDR3: TGTGCCAGCAGTTTATCGGCTAGCGGGAGCCACGAGCAGTACTTC. The rearrangement uses TRBV28 and TRBJ2-7, with 10 bases aligning to TRBD2. The CDR3 length is 15 residues. Germline loops: CDR1 MDHEN, CDR2 SYDVKM. J was trimmed by 5 bases and V by 1 base; bases with no gene match: 5.

V and J are TRBV2 and TRBJ1-2; TRBD1 agrees at 7 bases. The V gene's germline CDR1 is SNHLY and CDR2 FYNNEI. The CDR3 is made up of 14 amino acids. V trimming: 5 bases; J trimming: 4 bases; junction bases outside the gene matches: 7. CDR3 DNA: TGTGCCAGCAGTCCGCTGGACAGGACCTATGGCTACACCTTC. It yields the protein CASSPLDRTYGYTF.

In this sample, this clone turned up once. V is TRBV19 and J is TRBJ1-5, with TRBD1 as a possible D gene (5 bases). Trimming pared 2 bases from V and 0 bases from J, leaving 23 bases between. The CDR3 length is 20 residues. CDR1 and CDR2 (germline): LNHDA, SQIVND (reference sequence). Here the CDR3 DNA reads TGTGCCAGTAGTATATGGGGGGGACTGATCGGGCCATATAGCAATCAGCCCCAGCATTTT. It is translated as CASSIWGGLIGPYSNQPQHF.

This clone occurred once. The rearrangement joins TRBV7-2 to TRBJ1-6, with D tentatively TRBD1 (6 bases). Germline V lookup: CDR1 SGHTA, CDR2 FQGNSA. The CDR3 loop spans 15 amino acids. V lost 1 base, J lost 7 bases, and 11 bases lay in between. CDR3 residues: CASSLGGQPNSPLHF. The CDR3, as DNA: TGTGCCAGCAGCTTAGGCGGACAGCCCAATTCACCCCTCCACTTT.

The chain combines TRBV24-1 with TRBJ2-3, with a tentative D call TRBD1 (5 bases). The CDR3 consists of 14 residues. V shed 4 bases and J shed 3 bases, with 10 bases lying between them. The V gene's germline CDR1 is KGHDR and CDR2 SFDVKD. The CDR3 DNA reads TGTGCCACCAGTGACCCTAGGGGTACAGATACGCAGTATTTT. Translation: CATSDPRGTDTQYF.

This chain links TRBV28 with TRBJ1-5, with D hard to call. The V end lost 5 bases, the J end lost 7 bases, and 21 bases lay between the germline ends. The CDR3 has 16 amino acids. CDR1 is MDHEN, CDR2 SYDVKM, per germline. CDR3 nucleotides: TGTGCCAGCAGTAGTTTAGGAGGGAGCGTCTCACAGCCCCAGCATTTT. Translated: CASSSLGGSVSQPQHF.

The genes are TRBV19 and TRBJ1-5, with D uncertain. CDR3 size: 14 residues. The V end was cut by 7 bases, the J end by 3 bases, with 13 bases between. The V gene's germline CDR1 is LNHDA and CDR2 SQIVND (reference sequence). The CDR3 DNA reads TGTGCCAGTAAAGAGGGCGGTGTCAATCAGCCCCAGCATTTT. Amino acid sequence: CASKEGGVNQPQHF. The full variable domain, with the rest looked up from reference TRBV19 and TRBJ1-5, is DGGITQSPKYLFRKEGQNVTLSCEQNLNHDAMYWYRQDPGQGLRLIYYSQIVNDFQKGDIAEGYSVSREKKESFPLTVTSAQKNPTAFYLCASKEGGVNQPQHFGDGTRLSIL.

The chain recombines TRBV4-3 with TRBJ1-3; tentatively, D is TRBD1 (6 bases). Deletions cut 0 bases from V and 0 bases from J, with 15 bases between. The CDR3 runs 18 residues. The germline V gene has CDR1 LGHNA and CDR2 YSLEER. CDR3 residues: CASSQDVGGLSSGNTIYF. CDR3 coding DNA: TGCGCCAGCAGCCAAGATGTAGGGGGACTAAGCTCTGGAAACACCATATATTTT.

The chain has TRBV7-2 and TRBJ1-4, with D tentatively TRBD1 (6 bases). This CDR3 contains 14 residues. Germline V gene data show CDR1 as SGHTA and CDR2 as FQGNSA. The V gene lost 5 bases and the J gene lost 6 bases, with 13 bases spanning the gap. CDR3 coding DNA: TGTGCCAGCAGCCTACGGGACAACCATGAAAAACTGTTTTTT. Residues: CASSLRDNHEKLFF.

V gene TRBV19 combines with J gene TRBJ1-2; the D gene is possibly TRBD1 (6 bases). The V end was cut by 3 bases, the J end by 0 bases, with 8 bases between. Germline values: CDR1 LNHDA, CDR2 SQIVND (reference sequence). The CDR3 runs to 14 residues. The CDR3 here is CASSMDSTNYGYTF. In DNA form, the CDR3 reads TGTGCCAGTAGTATGGACAGTACTAACTATGGCTACACCTTC. Full variable domain (remainder filled in from reference TRBV19 and TRBJ1-2): DGGITQSPKYLFRKEGQNVTLSCEQNLNHDAMYWYRQDPGQGLRLIYYSQIVNDFQKGDIAEGYSVSREKKESFPLTVTSAQKNPTAFYLCASSMDSTNYGYTFGSGTRLTVV.